This is a list of T cell receptor beta chains from one sample in a study of regulatory T cells in long-lasting Graves disease. From the multiplex PCR reads, TCRdb called clonotypes with MiXCR, one entry per CDR3 protein. Here the sample spans about 400,000 distinct CDR3 sequences, around 20% being singletons. The sequences come from peripheral blood mononuclear cells (PBMCs), collected when the disease was refractory, from a patient treated with antithyroid drugs. The receptor source for this set is a female donor with Graves disease. Each CDR3 is given with its conserved first and last residue. D genes are given only for firm matches. Size is omitted from some rows. Given values are once, few, many or a class for expanded clones.

j_call	v_call	d_call	clone_size	cdr3_nt	cdr3_aa
TRBJ1-1	TRBV7-9	NA	many	TGTGCCAGCAGCCTCCAAAACGGTGACACTGAAGCTTTCTTT	CASSLQNGDTEAFF
TRBJ2-2	TRBV20-1	NA	NA	TGCAGTGCTAGGGGAGGGAACACCGGGGAGCTGTTTTTT	CSARGGNTGELFF
TRBJ2-7	TRBV27	NA	NA	TGTGCCAGTCACAGTTCAACCAGGGTACACGAGCAGTACTTC	CASHSSTRVHEQYF
TRBJ1-1	TRBV6-1	NA	NA	TGTGCCACTCTGCTTCGCGCTGAAGCTTTCTTT	CATLLRAEAFF
TRBJ2-7	TRBV5-1	TRBD1	NA	TGCGCCAGCAGCTTGGAAGGGACAGGAGATTACGAGCAGTACTTC	CASSLEGTGDYEQYF
TRBJ2-6	TRBV7-3	TRBD2	NA	TGTGCCAGCAGTCTACTAGCGGCGTCTGGGGCCAACGTCCTGACTTTC	CASSLLAASGANVLTF
TRBJ1-5	TRBV12-3/TRBV12-4	NA	many	TGTGCCAGCAGTCCTTTCGTGACTAATCAGCCCCAGCATTTT	CASSPFVTNQPQHF
TRBJ2-5	TRBV13	TRBD1	many	TGTGCCAGCAGCTTAGGAACATGGACAGGGCAAGAGACCCAGTACTTC	CASSLGTWTGQETQYF
TRBJ2-1	TRBV6-5	NA	many	TGTGCCAGCAGTTGGCAGTTCTCGGCCGACAATGAGCAGTTCTTC	CASSWQFSADNEQFF
TRBJ2-2	TRBV9	TRBD2	NA	TGTGCCAGCAGCGGCCCGGGCCTAGCGGGGCTAAACACCGGGGAGCTGTTTTTT	CASSGPGLAGLNTGELFF
TRBJ1-2	TRBV30	NA	many	TGTGCCTGGAGTGTAGTGGCGACTGGTGGCTACACCTTC	CAWSVVATGGYTF
TRBJ2-6	TRBV27	TRBD2	many	TGTGCCAGCAGTTTTCTAGGCGGGAGGGGTTCTGGGGCCAACGTCCTGACTTTC	CASSFLGGRGSGANVLTF
TRBJ1-1	TRBV20-1	NA	many	TGCAGTGCTAGAGAGTACGTGTGGGACACTGAAGCTTTCTTT	CSAREYVWDTEAFF
TRBJ1-1	TRBV2	TRBD1	many	TGTGCCAGCCTCACCCGACAGGGAAACACTGAAGCTTTCTTT	CASLTRQGNTEAFF
TRBJ2-5	TRBV20-1	TRBD2	many	TGCAGTGCTAGCACCCTAGCGGTTTACCAAGAGACCCAGTACTTC	CSASTLAVYQETQYF
TRBJ2-2	TRBV19	NA	few	TGTGCCAGTAGTGTCCAGGGGACGAACACCGGGGAGCTGTTTTTT	CASSVQGTNTGELFF
TRBJ2-2	TRBV5-4	TRBD1	once	TGTGTCAGCAGCCACGGGACAGGGGAAACCGGGGAGCTGTTTTTT	CVSSHGTGETGELFF
TRBJ2-2	TRBV3-1	NA	many	TGTGCCAGCAGCCAAGATGGTCTATCGACCGGGGAGCTGTTTTTT	CASSQDGLSTGELFF
TRBJ2-2	TRBV2	NA	many	TGTGCCAGCAGTGAAGAGCGGGCGACAAACACCGGGGAGCTGTTTTTT	CASSEERATNTGELFF
TRBJ1-2	TRBV6-2/TRBV6-3	NA	many	TGTGCCAGCAGGGTGCCAGAGGGAAACTCCTACTATGGCTACACCTTC	CASRVPEGNSYYGYTF
TRBJ2-7	TRBV28	NA	many	TGTGCCAGCGGGATAGCCTACGAGCAGTACTTC	CASGIAYEQYF
TRBJ2-5	TRBV28	NA	many	TGTGCCAGCAGTTTTAATCGAATGAGAGCAGGGGCCAATCAAGAGACCCAGTACTTC	CASSFNRMRAGANQETQYF
TRBJ2-7	TRBV5-8	NA	NA	TGTGCCAGCAGCTTGGGGGACAGCGGACTATTAGAGCAGTACTTC	CASSLGDSGLLEQYF
TRBJ2-7	TRBV7-2	TRBD2	many	TGTGCCAGCAGCGCCGCCGGGACTAGCGACTCCTACGAGCAGTACTTC	CASSAAGTSDSYEQYF
TRBJ1-2	TRBV20-1	NA	NA	TGCAGTGCTAGAGATTCGGCTTTCGGTGATAGATCTATGGCTTGGGGCTACACCTTC	CSARDSAFGDRSMAWGYTF
TRBJ1-6	TRBV7-3	NA	few	TGTGCCAGCAGCCCGACCGGGGGAGATAATTCACCCCTCCACTTT	CASSPTGGDNSPLHF
TRBJ2-1	TRBV9	TRBD2	few	TGTGCCAGCAGCGTAGAGGCTAGCGGGAGGGCCGGCAATGAGCAGTTCTTC	CASSVEASGRAGNEQFF